The 10 T cell receptor beta chains given below trace back to one sample, sequenced in a study of blood T cells in healthy people across ages. Using a J-beta primer mix together with a sample-barcoded 5' primer, a second PCR was run for about 6 to 11 cycles. One entry per CDR3 protein results from TCRdb running MiXCR on the 5' RACE reads. The table records approximately 730,000 distinct CDR3 sequences, around half of them present only once. What was sequenced was blood. The receptors stem from a man aged 80 or over in good health.

V usage is TRBV13 and J usage is TRBJ2-7, with TRBD1 identical over 10 bases. The germline gives CDR1 PRHDT, CDR2 FYEKMQ (reference sequence). The J segment lost 2 bases and the V segment lost 4 bases, leaving 8 bases of the junction unmatched. There are 16 residues in the CDR3. CDR3 DNA: TGTGCCAGCAGCTCAGGGACAGGGGCGGATGCCTACGAGCAGTACTTC. Translated, it gives CASSSGTGADAYEQYF.

In regard to this clonotype: One junction end does not reproduce the germline sequence, and a read error may be involved. The rearrangement uses TRBV6-2 or TRBV6-3 and TRBJ2-1; no definite D call. The CDR3 runs 12 residues. Germline values: CDR1 MNHEY, CDR2 SVGEGT. This CDR3 reads CTSSYVGNEQFF. CDR3 sequence (DNA): TGTACCAGCAGTTACGTGGGAAATGAGCAGTTCTTC.

The chain recombines TRBV29-1 with TRBJ1-1, with D perhaps TRBD1 (6 bases). Trimming cost V 7 bases and J 0 bases, with 21 bases left between them. Germline loops: CDR1 SQVTM, CDR2 ANQGSEA. The CDR3 is 16 residues long. The CDR3 DNA is TGCAGCGCGCGGACAGCGGAGAGACTCATGAACACTGAAGCTTTCTTT. Protein product: CSARTAERLMNTEAFF.

The chain is built from TRBV7-8 and TRBJ2-1; no reliable D call. The CDR3 totals 15 residues. CDR1 and CDR2 (germline): SGHVS, FQNEAQ. V lost 4 bases to trimming and J lost 7 bases, with 17 bases between them. CDR3 sequence (DNA): TGTGCCAGCAGCTCCGGACCTTACCGAGGAAATGAGCAGTTCTTC. This gives the protein CASSSGPYRGNEQFF.

This CDR3 reads CASSLVGGPFAYEQYF. CDR3 in DNA: TGTGCCAGCAGTTTGGTAGGGGGCCCTTTCGCTTACGAGCAGTACTTC. V gene TRBV27 combines with J gene TRBJ2-4, with 7 bases identical to TRBD1. The DNA end favors TRBJ2-7, so the J call may be wrong. The CDR3 length is 16 residues. Per germline, CDR1 MNHEY and CDR2 SMNVEV (reference sequence).

This chain joins TRBV12-3 or TRBV12-4 and TRBJ2-1; a weak D match, TRBD2 (7 bases). Trimming pared 3 bases from V and 9 bases from J, leaving 21 bases between. The length of the CDR3 is 16 residues. This CDR3 reads CASSLLRGAVMAEQFF. The CDR3 coding sequence is TGTGCCAGCAGTTTGCTCCGGGGGGCGGTGATGGCTGAGCAGTTCTTC.

This chain joins TRBV7-2 and TRBJ2-1, with TRBD1 matching 10 bases. J lost 6 bases, V lost 6 bases, and 2 bases had no gene match. The CDR3 totals 13 residues. Germline lookup yields CDR1 SGHTA and CDR2 FQGNSA. CDR3 in amino acids: CASSWDRGNEQFF. The CDR3 DNA is TGTGCCAGCAGTTGGGACAGGGGCAATGAGCAGTTCTTC.

The chain carries TRBV3-1 and TRBJ2-1; D might be TRBD2 (5 bases). This CDR3 has 13 residues. Germline V gene sequence: CDR1 LGHDT, CDR2 YNNKEL (reference sequence). V was clipped by 5 bases and J by 5 bases, with 10 bases between them. CDR3: CASSSERDNEQFF. DNA of the CDR3: TGTGCCAGCAGCTCGGAGAGGGACAATGAGCAGTTCTTC.

J is TRBJ2-7 and V is TRBV27, with 7 bases that match TRBD2. The V gene's germline CDR1 is MNHEY and CDR2 SMNVEV (reference sequence). Trimming cost V 3 bases and J 1 base; bases outside gene matches: 12. The CDR3 contains 17 residues. In DNA form, the CDR3 reads TGTGCCAGCAGTTTTTTGGGCGGTAGCGGGCGATCCTACGAGCAGTACTTC. Translating gives CASSFLGGSGRSYEQYF.

The chain combines TRBV3-1 with TRBJ2-2, with a tentative D call TRBD1 (6 bases). The CDR3 loop spans 18 amino acids. Germline lookup yields CDR1 LGHDT and CDR2 YNNKEL (reference sequence). V gave up 3 bases and J gave up 0 bases, with 17 bases separating them. The CDR3 DNA reads as TGTGCCAGCAGCCATCCAAAAGGGAGACAGGCGAACACCGGGGAGCTGTTTTTT. It is translated as CASSHPKGRQANTGELFF.